This T cell receptor (beta chain) was retrieved from a study of T cell repertoires in cytomegalovirus infection. TCRdb independently ran MiXCR on the reads; one entry per CDR3 protein. The sample includes 210,000 or so distinct CDR3 sequences, roughly 6.5% seen only once; the top ten take around 6.9%. The J segment lost 0 bases and the V segment lost 7 bases, leaving 9 bases of the junction unmatched. The CDR3 is 17 residues long. This clonotype appeared many times. This TCR was recovered from a human donor in good health (CMV status not recorded). Some clones in this sample may be carry-over from other donors' samples. Input material: PBMCs. The chain employs TRBV12-3 or TRBV12-4 and TRBJ2-1; 10 positions match TRBD2. CDR3 coding DNA: TGTGCCAGCACCCCTCTAGCGGGGGCCATCTCCTACAATGAGCAGTTCTTC. Its translation: CASTPLAGAISYNEQFF.